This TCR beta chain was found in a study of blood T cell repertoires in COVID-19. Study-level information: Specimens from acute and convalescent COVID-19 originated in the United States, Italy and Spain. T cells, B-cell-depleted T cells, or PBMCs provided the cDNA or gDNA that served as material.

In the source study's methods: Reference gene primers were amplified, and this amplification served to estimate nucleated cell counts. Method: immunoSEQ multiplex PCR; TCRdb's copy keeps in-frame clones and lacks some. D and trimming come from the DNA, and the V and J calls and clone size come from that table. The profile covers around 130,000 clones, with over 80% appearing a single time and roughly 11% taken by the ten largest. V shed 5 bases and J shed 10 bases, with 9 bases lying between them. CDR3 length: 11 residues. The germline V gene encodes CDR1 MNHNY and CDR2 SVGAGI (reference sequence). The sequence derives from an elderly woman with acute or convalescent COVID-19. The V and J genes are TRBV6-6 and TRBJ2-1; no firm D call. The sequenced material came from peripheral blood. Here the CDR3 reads CASSPAEEQFF. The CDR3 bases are TGTGCCAGCAGTCCCGCGGAGGAGCAGTTCTTC.